This is a list of T cell receptor beta chains from one sample in a study of CD8+ T cells in alopecia areata. TCRdb's table, derived via immunoSEQ multiplex PCR, lists solely in-frame clones and lacks some. The sample holds 110,000 to 150,000 clones; around 60% are singletons and the top ten take roughly 6.7%. Sequencing used CD4+ T cells sorted from blood, obtained at week 0. These receptors were taken from a human donor with alopecia areata. CDR3s include the opening cysteine and the closing phenylalanine or tryptophan. A D gene is named only where the DNA matches it firmly. Some rows have no size entry. The others give once, few or many, or a class for an expanded clone.

>TRBV7-2|.|.|12|TRBJ1-5
CASSFPNQPQHF
TGTGCCAGCAGCTTCCCGAATCAGCCCCAGCATTTT
>TRBV30|.|TRBD1|14|TRBJ1-2
CAWSVAGGSYGYTF
TGTGCCTGGAGCGTGGCAGGGGGTTCCTATGGCTACACCTTC
>TRBV9|.|.|12|TRBJ1-2
CASSVGNYGYTF
TGTGCCAGCAGCGTCGGGAACTATGGCTACACCTTC
>TRBV30|.|.|14|TRBJ1-5
CAWSVQVGNQPQHF
TGTGCCTGGAGTGTACAGGTCGGCAATCAGCCCCAGCATTTT
>TRBV6-6|.|.|14|TRBJ2-7
CASQGAEPSYEQYF
TGTGCCAGCCAGGGAGCGGAACCTTCCTACGAGCAGTACTTC
>TRBV5-4|few|TRBD1|15|TRBJ2-1
CASSWGQGPNNEQFF
TGTGCCAGCAGCTGGGGACAGGGCCCTAACAATGAGCAGTTCTTC
>TRBV6-5|.|TRBD1|15|TRBJ1-2
CASSRDRGANYGYTF
TGTGCCAGCAGTAGAGACAGGGGGGCTAACTATGGCTACACCTTC
>TRBV30|few|.|15|TRBJ1-1
CAWIGRGKESTEAFF
TGTGCCTGGATTGGCAGGGGAAAAGAATCCACTGAAGCTTTCTTT
>TRBV6-6|.|.|16|TRBJ1-5
CASTRLGEGGNQPQHF
TGTGCCAGCACCAGACTGGGAGAGGGAGGCAATCAGCCCCAGCATTTT
>TRBV15|.|.|13|TRBJ1-6
CATSRERVGTLHF
TGTGCCACCAGCAGAGAACGGGTCGGGACTCTCCACTTT
>TRBV23-1|.|.|16|TRBJ2-4
CASSQGTPLAKNIQYF
TGCGCCAGCAGTCAAGGGACGCCCTTGGCCAAAAACATTCAGTACTTC
>TRBV14|.|.|15|TRBJ1-1
CASSPRLDKNTEAFF
TGTGCCAGCAGCCCAAGGTTAGACAAGAACACTGAAGCTTTCTTT
>TRBV7-9|.|.|14|TRBJ1-4
CASSPKAELEKLFF
TGTGCCAGCAGCCCTAAGGCAGAACTTGAAAAACTGTTTTTT
>TRBV30|.|.|11|TRBJ1-2
CAWSAGSGYTF
TGTGCCTGGAGTGCAGGGAGTGGCTACACCTTC
>TRBV6-6|few|.|16|TRBJ1-5
CASSALGGNSNQPQHF
TGTGCCAGCAGCGCCTTGGGGGGCAATAGCAATCAGCCCCAGCATTTT
>TRBV4-1|.|TRBD1|17|TRBJ2-6
CASSQPRDRKGANVLTF
TGCGCCAGCAGCCAACCCCGGGACAGGAAAGGGGCCAACGTCCTGACTTTC
>TRBV5-1|few|TRBD2|17|TRBJ2-1
CASSLELAGLSYNEQFF
TGCGCCAGCAGCTTGGAGTTAGCGGGTCTCTCCTACAATGAGCAGTTCTTC
>TRBV5-1|once|TRBD2|14|TRBJ2-2
CASKRREGTGELFF
TGCGCCAGCAAGCGCAGGGAGGGGACCGGGGAGCTGTTTTTT
>TRBV29-1|.|.|11|TRBJ2-7
CSVQTGYEQYF
TGCAGCGTACAGACAGGCTACGAGCAGTACTTC
>TRBV7-8|many|.|13|TRBJ1-4
CASATRGYEKLFF
TGTGCCAGCGCGACGCGCGGGTACGAAAAACTGTTTTTT